A single sample is the source of the 4 T cell receptor beta chains below, sequenced in a study of OX40 agonist ivuxolimab in advanced cancers. Produced via immunoSEQ multiplex PCR; TCRdb's table is partial and in-frame only. The table has approximately 100,000 clones, 70% to 85% seen once. Specimen: CD4+ or CD8+ T cells sorted from blood, collected in a trial of the OX40 agonist ivuxolimab. All receptors come from an adult with an advanced solid tumor such as melanoma, head and neck, liver or kidney cancer.

The chain employs TRBV28 and TRBJ1-5; TRBD1 might be the D (5 bases). Germline assignment: CDR1 MDHEN and CDR2 SYDVKM. This CDR3 has 16 amino acids. V shed 4 bases and J shed 7 bases, with 20 bases lying between them. The CDR3 nucleotides read TGTGCCAGCAGTTATGGCCCTGGGGGAGTTGACCAGCCCCAGCATTTT. Its protein product is CASSYGPGGVDQPQHF.

The rearrangement uses TRBV19 and TRBJ2-3, with D possibly TRBD2 on 5 matching bases. CDR3 length: 15 amino acids. Trimming pared 3 bases from V and 6 bases from J, leaving 16 bases between. CDR1 is LNHDA and CDR2 is SQIVND in the germline V gene (reference sequence). CDR3 sequence reads: CASSIQVSAADTQYF. The CDR3, as DNA: TGTGCCAGTAGTATCCAGGTGTCAGCGGCTGATACGCAGTATTTT.

This chain joins TRBV4-3 and TRBJ2-7; D is undetermined. This CDR3 spans 15 amino acids. Deletions cut 0 bases from V and 3 bases from J, with 12 bases between. Germline CDR1 LGHNA, CDR2 YSLEER. The CDR3, as DNA: TGCGCCAGCAGCCAAGATTTGGATAGGGACTACGAGCAGTACTTC. It encodes CASSQDLDRDYEQYF.

V gene TRBV4-1 combines with J gene TRBJ1-3; 7 nucleotides agree with TRBD1. Germline-derived CDR1 and CDR2 are MGHRA and YSYEKL. The CDR3 spans 18 residues. V dropped 4 bases and J dropped 5; count of bases not matched to a gene: 17. This CDR3 is CASSPGTVLTWGRNTIYF. The DNA of the CDR3 is TGCGCCAGCAGCCCCGGGACAGTACTAACCTGGGGACGAAACACCATATATTTT.